This T cell receptor beta chain comes out of a study of OX40 agonist ivuxolimab in advanced cancers. Whole-study results and caveats: CD4+ and CD8+ T cells in blood underwent clonal expansion by week 6 at 0.1 to 3.0 mg/kg. Expanded clones were, on average, more numerous in CD8+ T cells than in CD4+.

This CDR3 has 15 amino acids. V was trimmed by 4 bases and J by 6 bases, leaving 16 bases between them. Germline CDR1 LGHNA, CDR2 YSLEER. Some clones are missing from TCRdb's copy, which holds only in-frame ones; the method was immunoSEQ multiplex PCR. The sample lists about 16,000 clones; roughly 86% were seen once. Regarding this clone: Its antigen remains unknown.

The sequence derives from an adult with an advanced solid tumor such as melanoma, head and neck, liver or kidney cancer. The chain has TRBV4-3 and TRBJ1-3, with D unresolved. The material sequenced was CD4+ or CD8+ T cells sorted from blood, taken in a trial of the OX40 agonist ivuxolimab. This chain's CDR3 is CASSLTGEEENTIYF. DNA for the CDR3: TGCGCCAGCAGCCTGACGGGAGAGGAGGAAAACACCATATATTTT.